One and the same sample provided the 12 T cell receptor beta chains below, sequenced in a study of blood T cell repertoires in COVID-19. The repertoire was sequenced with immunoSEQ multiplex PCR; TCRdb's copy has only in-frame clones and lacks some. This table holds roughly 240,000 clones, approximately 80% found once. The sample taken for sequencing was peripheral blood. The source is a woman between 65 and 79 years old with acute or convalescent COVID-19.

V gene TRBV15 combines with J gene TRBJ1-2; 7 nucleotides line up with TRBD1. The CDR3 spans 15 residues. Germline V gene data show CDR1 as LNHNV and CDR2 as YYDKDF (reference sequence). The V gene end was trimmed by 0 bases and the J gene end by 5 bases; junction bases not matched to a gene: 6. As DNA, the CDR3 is TGTGCCACCAGCAGAGATAGGGAGGACAGGTATGGCTACACCTTC. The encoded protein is CATSRDREDRYGYTF. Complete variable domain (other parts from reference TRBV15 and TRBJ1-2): DAMVIQNPRYQVTQFGKPVTLSCSQTLNHNVMYWYQQKSSQAPKLLFHYYDKDFNNEADTPDNFQSRRPNTSFCFLDIRSPGLGDTAMYLCATSRDREDRYGYTFGSGTRLTVV.

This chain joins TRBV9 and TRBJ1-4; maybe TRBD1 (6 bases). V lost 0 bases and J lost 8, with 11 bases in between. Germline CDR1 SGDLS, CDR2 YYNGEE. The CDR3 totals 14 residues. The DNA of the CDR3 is TGTGCCAGCAGCGTAGGAGGGACATCGGAAAAACTGTTTTTT. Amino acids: CASSVGGTSEKLFF.

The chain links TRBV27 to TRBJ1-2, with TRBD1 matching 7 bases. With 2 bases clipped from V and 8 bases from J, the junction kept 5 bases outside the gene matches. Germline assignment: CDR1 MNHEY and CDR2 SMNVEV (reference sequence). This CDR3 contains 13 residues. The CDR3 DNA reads TGTGCCAGCAGTTTACGAAACAGGGGCGGCTACACCTTC. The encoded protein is CASSLRNRGGYTF.

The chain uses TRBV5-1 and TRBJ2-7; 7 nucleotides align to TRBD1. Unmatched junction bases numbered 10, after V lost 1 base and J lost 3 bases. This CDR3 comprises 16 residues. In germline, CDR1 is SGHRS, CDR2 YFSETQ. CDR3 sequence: CASSLLEGANRYEQYF. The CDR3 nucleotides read TGCGCCAGCAGCTTGCTTGAGGGGGCTAACCGCTACGAGCAGTACTTC.

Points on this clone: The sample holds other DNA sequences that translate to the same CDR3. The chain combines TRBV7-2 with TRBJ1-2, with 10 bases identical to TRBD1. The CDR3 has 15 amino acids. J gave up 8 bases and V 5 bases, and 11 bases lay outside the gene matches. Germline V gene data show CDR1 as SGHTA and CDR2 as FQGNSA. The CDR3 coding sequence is TGTGCCAGCAGCCCCTCGGGGACAGGGGTCTACGGCTACACCTTC. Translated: CASSPSGTGVYGYTF. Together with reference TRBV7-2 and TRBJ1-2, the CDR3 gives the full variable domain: GAGVSQSPSNKVTEKGKDVELRCDPISGHTALYWYRQSLGQGLEFLIYFQGNSAPDKSGLPSDRFSAERTGGSVSTLTIQRTQQEDSAVYLCASSPSGTGVYGYTFGSGTRLTVV.

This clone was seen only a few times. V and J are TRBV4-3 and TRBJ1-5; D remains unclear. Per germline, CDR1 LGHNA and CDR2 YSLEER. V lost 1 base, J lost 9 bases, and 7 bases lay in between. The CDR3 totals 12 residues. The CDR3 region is CASSQVAGPQHF. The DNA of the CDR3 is TGCGCCAGCAGCCAAGTTGCGGGGCCCCAGCATTTT.

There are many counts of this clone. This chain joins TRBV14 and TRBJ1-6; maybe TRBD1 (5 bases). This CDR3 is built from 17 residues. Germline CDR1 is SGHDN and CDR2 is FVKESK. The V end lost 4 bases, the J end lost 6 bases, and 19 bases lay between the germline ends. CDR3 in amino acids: CASSPYRAGVVNSPLHF. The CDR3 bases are TGTGCCAGCAGCCCTTACAGAGCGGGGGTGGTTAATTCACCCCTCCACTTT.

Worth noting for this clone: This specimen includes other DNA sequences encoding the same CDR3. The DNA of the CDR3 is TGTGCCAGCTCGCCTCCGGGACACCCTTACGAGCAGTACTTC. Protein product: CASSPPGHPYEQYF. The genes are TRBV18 and TRBJ2-7; maybe TRBD1 (6 bases). Trimming took off 6 bases at V and 4 bases at J, with 16 bases between the two ends. The CDR3 is 14 amino acids. CDR1 KGHSH and CDR2 LQKENI come from the germline V gene.

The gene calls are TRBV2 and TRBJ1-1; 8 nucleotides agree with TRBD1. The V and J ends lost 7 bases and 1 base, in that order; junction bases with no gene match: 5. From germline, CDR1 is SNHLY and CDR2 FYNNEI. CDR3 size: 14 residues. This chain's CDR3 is CASIQDRANTEAFF. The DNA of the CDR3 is TGTGCCAGCATACAGGACAGGGCGAACACTGAAGCTTTCTTT.

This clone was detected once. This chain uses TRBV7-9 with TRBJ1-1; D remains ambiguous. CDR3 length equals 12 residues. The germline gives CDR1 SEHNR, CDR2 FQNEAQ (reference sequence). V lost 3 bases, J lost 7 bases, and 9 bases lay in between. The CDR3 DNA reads TGTGCCAGCAGCTTTTCTGGGAGTGAAGCTTTCTTT. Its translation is CASSFSGSEAFF.

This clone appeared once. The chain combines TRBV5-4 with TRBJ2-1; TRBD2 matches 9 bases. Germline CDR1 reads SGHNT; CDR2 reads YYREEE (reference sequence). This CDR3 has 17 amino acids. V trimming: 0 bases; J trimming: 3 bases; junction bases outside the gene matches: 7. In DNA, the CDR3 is TGTGCCAGCAGCTTGGGAGGAGCGGGGGGTAACTACAATGAGCAGTTCTTC. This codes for CASSLGGAGGNYNEQFF.

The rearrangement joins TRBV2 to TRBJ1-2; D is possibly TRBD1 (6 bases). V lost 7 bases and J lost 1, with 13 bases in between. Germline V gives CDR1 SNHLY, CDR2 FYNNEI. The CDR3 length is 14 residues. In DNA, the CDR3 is TGTGCCAGCAATCTAGACAGGTATAACTATGGCTACACCTTC. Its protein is CASNLDRYNYGYTF.